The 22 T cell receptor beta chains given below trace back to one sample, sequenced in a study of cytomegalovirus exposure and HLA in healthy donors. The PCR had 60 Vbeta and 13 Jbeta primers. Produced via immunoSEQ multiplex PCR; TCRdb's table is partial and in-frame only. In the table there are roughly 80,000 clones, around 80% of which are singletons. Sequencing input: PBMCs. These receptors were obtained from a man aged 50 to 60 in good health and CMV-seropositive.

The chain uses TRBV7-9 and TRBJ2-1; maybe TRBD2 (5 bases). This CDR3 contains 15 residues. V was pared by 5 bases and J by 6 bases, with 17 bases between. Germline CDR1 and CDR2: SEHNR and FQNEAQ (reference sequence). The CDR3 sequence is CASSRRGPSGNEQFF. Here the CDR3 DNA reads TGTGCCAGCAGCCGCCGTGGGCCCAGCGGCAATGAGCAGTTCTTC. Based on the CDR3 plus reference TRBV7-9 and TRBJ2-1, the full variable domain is DTGVSQNPRHKITKRGQNVTFRCDPISEHNRLYWYRQTLGQGPEFLTYFQNEAQLEKSRLLSDRFSAERPKGSFSTLEIQRTEQGDSAMYLCASSRRGPSGNEQFFGPGTRLTVL.

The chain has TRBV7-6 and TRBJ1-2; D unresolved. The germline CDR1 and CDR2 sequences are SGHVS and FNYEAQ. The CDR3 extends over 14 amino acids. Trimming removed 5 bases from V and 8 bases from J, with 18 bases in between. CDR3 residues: CASSQAAVPGGYTF. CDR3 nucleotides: TGTGCCAGCAGCCAAGCCGCGGTGCCGGGGGGCTACACCTTC.

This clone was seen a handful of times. The CDR3 DNA reads as TGCGCCAGCAGCCAAGAGGGGCGGGAATACAATGAGCAGTTCTTC. It is translated as CASSQEGREYNEQFF. The chain links TRBV4-1 to TRBJ2-1, with a possible D match to TRBD2 (6 bases). The V and J ends lost 0 bases and 4 bases respectively, with 10 bases between them. The CDR3 has 15 residues. CDR1 is MGHRA, CDR2 YSYEKL, per germline.

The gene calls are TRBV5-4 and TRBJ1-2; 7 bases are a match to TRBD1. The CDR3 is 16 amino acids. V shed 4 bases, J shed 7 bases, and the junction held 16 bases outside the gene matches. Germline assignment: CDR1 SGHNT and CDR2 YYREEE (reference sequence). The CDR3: CASSQDRRGRGSGYTF. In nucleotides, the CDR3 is TGTGCCAGCAGCCAAGATCGGAGGGGGCGAGGGAGTGGCTACACCTTC. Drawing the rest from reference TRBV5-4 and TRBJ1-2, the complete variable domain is ETGVTQSPTHLIKTRGQQVTLRCSSQSGHNTVSWYQQALGQGPQFIFQYYREEENGRGNFPPRFSGLQFPNYSSELNVNALELDDSALYLCASSQDRRGRGSGYTFGSGTRLTVV.

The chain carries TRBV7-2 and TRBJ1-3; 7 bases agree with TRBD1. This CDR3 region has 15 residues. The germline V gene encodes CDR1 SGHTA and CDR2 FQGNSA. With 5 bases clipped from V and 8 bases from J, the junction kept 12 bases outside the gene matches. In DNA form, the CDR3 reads TGTGCCAGCAGCGTCGGATCGGGACAGTACGACACCATATATTTT. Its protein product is CASSVGSGQYDTIYF.

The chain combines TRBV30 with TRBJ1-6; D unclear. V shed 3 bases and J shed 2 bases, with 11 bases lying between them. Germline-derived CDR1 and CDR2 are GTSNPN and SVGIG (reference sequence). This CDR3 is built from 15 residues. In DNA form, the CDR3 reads TGTGCCTGGAGATCCCCAACGGCCTATAATTCACCCCTCCACTTT. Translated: CAWRSPTAYNSPLHF.

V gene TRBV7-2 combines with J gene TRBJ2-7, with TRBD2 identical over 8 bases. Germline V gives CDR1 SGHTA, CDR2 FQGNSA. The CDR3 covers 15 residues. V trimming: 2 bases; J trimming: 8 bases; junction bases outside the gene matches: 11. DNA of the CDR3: TGTGCCAGCAGCTTAACTAGCGGCCTTCCTATACAGCAGTACTTC. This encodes CASSLTSGLPIQQYF. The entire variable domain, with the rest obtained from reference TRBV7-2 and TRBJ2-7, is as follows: GAGVSQSPSNKVTEKGKDVELRCDPISGHTALYWYRQSLGQGLEFLIYFQGNSAPDKSGLPSDRFSAERTGGSVSTLTIQRTQQEDSAVYLCASSLTSGLPIQQYFGPGTRLTVT.

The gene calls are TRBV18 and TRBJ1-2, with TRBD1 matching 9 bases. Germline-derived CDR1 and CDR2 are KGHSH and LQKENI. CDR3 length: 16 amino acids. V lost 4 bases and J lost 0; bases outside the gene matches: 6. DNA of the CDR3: TGTGCCAGCTCACAGCGACAGGGGGAGACTAACTATGGCTACACCTTC. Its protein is CASSQRQGETNYGYTF.

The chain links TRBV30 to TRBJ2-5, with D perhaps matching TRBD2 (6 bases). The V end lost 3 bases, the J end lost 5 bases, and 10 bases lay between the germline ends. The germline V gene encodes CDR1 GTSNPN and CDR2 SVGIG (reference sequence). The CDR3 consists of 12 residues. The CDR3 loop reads CAWRWRGETQYF. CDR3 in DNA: TGTGCCTGGAGGTGGAGGGGTGAGACCCAGTACTTC.

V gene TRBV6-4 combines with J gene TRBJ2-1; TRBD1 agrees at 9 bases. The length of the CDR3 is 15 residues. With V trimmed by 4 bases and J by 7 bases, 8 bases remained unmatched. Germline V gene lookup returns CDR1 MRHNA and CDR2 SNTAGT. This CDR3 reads CASSVTGGSANEQFF. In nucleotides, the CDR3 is TGTGCCAGCAGTGTCACAGGGGGCTCAGCTAATGAGCAGTTCTTC.

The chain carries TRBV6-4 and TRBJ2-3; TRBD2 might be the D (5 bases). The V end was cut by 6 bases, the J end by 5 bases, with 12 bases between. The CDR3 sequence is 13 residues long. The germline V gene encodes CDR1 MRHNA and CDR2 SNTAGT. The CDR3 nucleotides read TGTGCCAGCAGCACATCGGACTTAGATACGCAGTATTTT. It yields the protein CASSTSDLDTQYF.

CDR3 coding DNA: TGTGCCAGCAGTTACGGCCCCTCTGTGAACAATCAGCCCCAGCATTTT. It specifies CASSYGPSVNNQPQHF. V gene TRBV6-6 combines with J gene TRBJ1-5; no clear D gene. Germline assignment: CDR1 MNHNY and CDR2 SVGAGI (reference sequence). Trimming removed 2 bases at V and 3 bases at J, with 14 bases between. This CDR3 is built from 16 residues.

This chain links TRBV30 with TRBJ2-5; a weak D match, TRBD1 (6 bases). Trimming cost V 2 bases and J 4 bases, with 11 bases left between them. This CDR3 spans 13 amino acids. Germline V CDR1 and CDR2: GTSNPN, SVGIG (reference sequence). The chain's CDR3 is CAWSTTGRETQYF. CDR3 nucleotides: TGTGCCTGGAGTACCACAGGGAGAGAGACCCAGTACTTC.

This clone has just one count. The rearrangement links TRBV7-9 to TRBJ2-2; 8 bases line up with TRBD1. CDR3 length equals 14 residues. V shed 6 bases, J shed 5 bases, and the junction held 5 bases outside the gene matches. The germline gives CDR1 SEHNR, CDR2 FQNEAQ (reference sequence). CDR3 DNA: TGTGCCAGCAGATTTACAGGGGGGACCGGGGAGCTGTTTTTT. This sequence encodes CASRFTGGTGELFF.

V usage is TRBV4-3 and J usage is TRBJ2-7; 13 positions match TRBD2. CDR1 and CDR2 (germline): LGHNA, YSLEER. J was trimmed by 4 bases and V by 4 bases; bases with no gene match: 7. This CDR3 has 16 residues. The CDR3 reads CASSPGLAGVLYEQYF. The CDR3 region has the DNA TGCGCCAGCAGCCCCGGACTAGCGGGAGTATTATACGAGCAGTACTTC.

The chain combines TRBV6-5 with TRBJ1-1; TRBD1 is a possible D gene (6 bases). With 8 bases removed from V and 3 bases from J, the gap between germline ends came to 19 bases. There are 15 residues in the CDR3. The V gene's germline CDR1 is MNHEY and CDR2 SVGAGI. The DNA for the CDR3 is TGTGCCAGCCGAAATGGACAGATCGGGGACACTGAAGCTTTCTTT. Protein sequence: CASRNGQIGDTEAFF.

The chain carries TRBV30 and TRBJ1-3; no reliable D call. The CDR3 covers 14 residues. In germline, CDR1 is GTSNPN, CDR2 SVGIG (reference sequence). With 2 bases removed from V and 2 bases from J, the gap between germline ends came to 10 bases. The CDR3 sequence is CAWSRRGAGNTIYF. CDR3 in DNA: TGTGCCTGGAGTCGTCGGGGTGCTGGAAACACCATATATTTT.

The CDR3 reads CAWSQGTNQPQHF. CDR3 sequence (DNA): TGTGCCTGGAGCCAGGGGACCAATCAGCCCCAGCATTTT. The genes are TRBV30 and TRBJ1-5; tentatively, D is TRBD1 (6 bases). This CDR3 contains 13 residues. CDR1 and CDR2 (germline): GTSNPN, SVGIG (reference sequence). The V and J ends lost 3 bases and 3 bases respectively, with 9 bases between them.

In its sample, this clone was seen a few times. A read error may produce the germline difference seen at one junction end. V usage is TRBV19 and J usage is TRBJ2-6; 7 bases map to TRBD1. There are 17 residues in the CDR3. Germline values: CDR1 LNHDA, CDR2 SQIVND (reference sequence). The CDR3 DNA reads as TGTGCCAGTACTTCCGGGACAGTCGTATCTGGGGCCAACGGCCTGACTTTC. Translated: CASTSGTVVSGANGLTF.

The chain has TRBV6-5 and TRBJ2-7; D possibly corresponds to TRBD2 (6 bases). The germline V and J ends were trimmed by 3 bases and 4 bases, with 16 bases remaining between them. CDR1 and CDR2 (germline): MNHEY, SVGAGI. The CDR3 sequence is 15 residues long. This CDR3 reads CASSYQSVAAYEQYF. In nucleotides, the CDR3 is TGTGCCAGCAGTTATCAGTCAGTAGCGGCATACGAGCAGTACTTC.

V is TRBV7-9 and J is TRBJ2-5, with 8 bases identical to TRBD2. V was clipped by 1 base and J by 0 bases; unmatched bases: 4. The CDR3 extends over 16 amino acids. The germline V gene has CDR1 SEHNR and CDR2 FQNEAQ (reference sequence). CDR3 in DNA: TGTGCCAGCAGCTTAGTATCTAGCGGGTACCAAGAGACCCAGTACTTC. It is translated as CASSLVSSGYQETQYF.

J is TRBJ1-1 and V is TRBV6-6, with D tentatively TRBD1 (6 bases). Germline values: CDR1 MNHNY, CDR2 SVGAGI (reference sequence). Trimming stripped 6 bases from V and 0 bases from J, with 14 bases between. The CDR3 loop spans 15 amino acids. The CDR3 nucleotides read TGTGCCAGCAGACCCTACAGGGAAATGAACACTGAAGCTTTCTTT. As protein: CASRPYREMNTEAFF.